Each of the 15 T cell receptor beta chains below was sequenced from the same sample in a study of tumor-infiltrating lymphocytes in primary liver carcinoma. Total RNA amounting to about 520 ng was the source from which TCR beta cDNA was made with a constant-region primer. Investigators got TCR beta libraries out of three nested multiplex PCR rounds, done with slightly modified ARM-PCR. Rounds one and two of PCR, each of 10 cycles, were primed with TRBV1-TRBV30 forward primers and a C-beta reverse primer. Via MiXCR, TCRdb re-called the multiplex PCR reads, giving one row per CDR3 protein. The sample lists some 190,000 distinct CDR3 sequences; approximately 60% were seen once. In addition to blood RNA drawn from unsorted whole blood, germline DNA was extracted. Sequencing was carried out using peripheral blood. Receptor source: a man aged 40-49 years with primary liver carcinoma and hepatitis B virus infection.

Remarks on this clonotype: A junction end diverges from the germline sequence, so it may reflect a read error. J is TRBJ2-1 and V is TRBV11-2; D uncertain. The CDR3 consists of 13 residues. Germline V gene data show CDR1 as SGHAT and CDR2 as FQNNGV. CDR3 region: CASSLDVWEGRFF. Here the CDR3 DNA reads TGTGCTAGCAGCTTAGATGTGTGGGAAGGGCGGTTCTTC.

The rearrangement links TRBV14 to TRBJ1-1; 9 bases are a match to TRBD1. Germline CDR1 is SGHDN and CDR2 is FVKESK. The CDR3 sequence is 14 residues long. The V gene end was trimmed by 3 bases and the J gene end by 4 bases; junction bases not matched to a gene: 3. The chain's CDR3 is CASSHGQGRTEAFF. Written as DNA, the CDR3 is TGTGCCAGCAGCCACGGACAGGGGCGCACTGAAGCTTTCTTT.

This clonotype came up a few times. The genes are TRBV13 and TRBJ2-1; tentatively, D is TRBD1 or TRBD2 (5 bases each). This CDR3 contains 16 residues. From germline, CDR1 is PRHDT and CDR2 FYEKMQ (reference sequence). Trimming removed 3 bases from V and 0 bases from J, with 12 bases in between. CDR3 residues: CASSFEGRSSYNEQFF. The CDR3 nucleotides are TGTGCCAGCAGCTTCGAGGGGCGTAGCTCCTACAATGAGCAGTTCTTC.

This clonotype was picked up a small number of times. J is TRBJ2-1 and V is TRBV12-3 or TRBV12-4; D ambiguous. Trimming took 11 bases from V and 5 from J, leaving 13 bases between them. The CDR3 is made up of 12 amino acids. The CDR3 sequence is CAGVSADNEQFF. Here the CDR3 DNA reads TGTGCCGGGGTCTCCGCGGACAATGAGCAGTTCTTC.

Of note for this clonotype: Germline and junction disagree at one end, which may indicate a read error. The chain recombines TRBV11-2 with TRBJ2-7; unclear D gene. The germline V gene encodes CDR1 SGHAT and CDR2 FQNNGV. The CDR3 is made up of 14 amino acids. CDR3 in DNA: TGTGCCAGCAGCTTATGCAGGAGCTCCTACGAGCATGACTTC. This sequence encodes CASSLCRSSYEHDF.

The CDR3 region is CASSISNSNQPQHF. DNA for the CDR3: TGTGCCAGTAGTATAAGTAATAGCAATCAGCCCCAGCATTTT. This rearrangement joins TRBV19 to TRBJ1-5; D remains unclear. CDR1 and CDR2 (germline): LNHDA, SQIVND (reference sequence). The CDR3 loop spans 14 amino acids. V shed 2 bases and J shed 0 bases, with 5 bases lying between them. The variable domain in full, completed from reference TRBV19 and TRBJ1-5, reads DGGITQSPKYLFRKEGQNVTLSCEQNLNHDAMYWYRQDPGQGLRLIYYSQIVNDFQKGDIAEGYSVSREKKESFPLTVTSAQKNPTAFYLCASSISNSNQPQHFGDGTRLSIL.

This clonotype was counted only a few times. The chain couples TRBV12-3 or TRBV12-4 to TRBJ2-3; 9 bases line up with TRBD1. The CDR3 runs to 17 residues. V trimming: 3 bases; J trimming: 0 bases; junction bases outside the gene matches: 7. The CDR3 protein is CASSFTGGTLSTDTQYF. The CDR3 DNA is TGTGCCAGCAGTTTTACAGGGGGCACGCTTAGCACAGATACGCAGTATTTT.

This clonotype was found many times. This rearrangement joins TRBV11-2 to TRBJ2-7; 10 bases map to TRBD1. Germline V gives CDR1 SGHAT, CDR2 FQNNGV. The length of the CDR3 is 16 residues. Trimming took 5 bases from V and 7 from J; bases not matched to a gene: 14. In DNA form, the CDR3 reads TGTGCCAGCAGCCTATCACCGGGACAGGGGTCGGCAGAGCAGTACTTC. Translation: CASSLSPGQGSAEQYF.

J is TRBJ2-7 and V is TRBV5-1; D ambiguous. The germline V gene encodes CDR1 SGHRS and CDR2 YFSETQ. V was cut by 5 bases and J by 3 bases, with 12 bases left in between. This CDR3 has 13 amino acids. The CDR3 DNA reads TGCGCCAGCAGGTCGGCGAGTGGCTACGAGCAGTACTTC. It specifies CASRSASGYEQYF.

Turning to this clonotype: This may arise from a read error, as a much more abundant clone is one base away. The CDR3 DNA sequence: TGTGCCATCAGCCGCGCTAGTCGGGAGGGCACCGGGGAGCTGTTTTTT. Its protein product is CAISRASREGTGELFF. The chain couples TRBV11-2 to TRBJ2-2; 8 bases map to TRBD2. The CDR3 extends over 16 amino acids. Germline CDR1 and CDR2: SGHAT and FQNNGV.

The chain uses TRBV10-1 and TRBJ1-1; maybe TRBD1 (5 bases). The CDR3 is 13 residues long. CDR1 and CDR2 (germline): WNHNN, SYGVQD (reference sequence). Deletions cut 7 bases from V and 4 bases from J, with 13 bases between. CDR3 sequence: CASTREYGTEAFF. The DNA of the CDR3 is TGCGCCAGCACCAGGGAGTACGGCACTGAAGCTTTCTTT.

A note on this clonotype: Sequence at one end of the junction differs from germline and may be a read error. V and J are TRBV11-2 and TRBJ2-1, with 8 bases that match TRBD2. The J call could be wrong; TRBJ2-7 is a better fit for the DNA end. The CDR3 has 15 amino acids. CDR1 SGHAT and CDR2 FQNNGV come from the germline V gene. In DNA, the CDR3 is TGTGCCATCAGCGACTGGACTAGCACCTACAATGAGCAGTACTTC. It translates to CAISDWTSTYNEQYF.

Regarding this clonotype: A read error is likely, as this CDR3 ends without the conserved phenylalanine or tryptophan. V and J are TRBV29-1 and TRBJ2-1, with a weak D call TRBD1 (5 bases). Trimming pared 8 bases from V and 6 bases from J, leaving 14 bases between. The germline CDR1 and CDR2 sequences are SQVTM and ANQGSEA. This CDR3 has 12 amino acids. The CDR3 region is CSLRTRGNEQFL. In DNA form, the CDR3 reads TGCAGCCTTCGGACACGAGGCAATGAGCAGTTCCTC.

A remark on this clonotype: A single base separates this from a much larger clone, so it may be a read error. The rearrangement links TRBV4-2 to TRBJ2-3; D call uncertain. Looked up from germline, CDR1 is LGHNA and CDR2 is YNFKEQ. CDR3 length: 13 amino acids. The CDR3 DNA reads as TGTGCCAGCAGCCAAGAGTACACAGATAGGCAGTATTTT. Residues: CASSQEYTDRQYF.

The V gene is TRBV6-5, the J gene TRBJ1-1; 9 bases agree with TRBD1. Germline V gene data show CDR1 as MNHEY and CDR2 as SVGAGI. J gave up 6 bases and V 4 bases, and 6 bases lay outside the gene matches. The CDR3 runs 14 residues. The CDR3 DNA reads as TGTGCCAGCAGTTCCGGGACAGGGAATCCTGAAGCTTTCTTT. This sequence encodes CASSSGTGNPEAFF.